The next 9 T cell receptor beta chains were all read from a single sample in a study of T cell clonality in common variable immunodeficiency. This table comes from immunoSEQ multiplex PCR, and its TCRdb copy is limited to in-frame clones, with some not included. This sample carries around 52,000 clones, none of them present only once. The sequenced sample was peripheral blood mononuclear cells. All receptors derive from a person aged 18 to 75 in good health.

In its sample, this clone was seen many times. The read comes to an end 3 residues before the CDR3 does, leaving the germline J gene to fill in the end. This chain uses TRBV11-2 with TRBJ2-1; 13 nucleotides line up with TRBD2. Trimming at V came to 1 base and at J to 8 bases, leaving 2 bases not matched to a gene. Germline values: CDR1 SGHAT, CDR2 FQNNGV. There are 15 residues in the CDR3. The sequenced part of the CDR3 DNA is TGTGCCAGCAGCTTAGGGACTAGCGGGAGTTATGAG. Translation: CASSLGTSGSYE. The CDR3, in full, reads CASSLGTSGSYEQFF.

This clone was picked up many times. The CDR3 end falls 3 residues outside the read, so it is completed with the germline J gene. The gene calls are TRBV5-4 and TRBJ2-2; unclear D gene. The germline V gene has CDR1 SGHNT and CDR2 YYREEE (reference sequence). Trimming cost V 4 bases and J 7 bases, with 11 bases left between them. The CDR3 totals 13 residues. Incomplete CDR3 DNA: TGTGCCAGCAGCGCGGCAGATTTCGGGGAG. Translated: CASSAADFGE. The full CDR3 protein is CASSAADFGELFF.

This clone has a count of ten or more. Sequencing ends 3 residues short of the CDR3 end; the germline J gene provides the rest. The genes are TRBV7-2 and TRBJ1-2; D is unresolved. Trimming removed 1 base at V and 7 bases at J, with 10 bases between. Germline-derived CDR1 and CDR2 are SGHTA and FQGNSA. CDR3 length: 13 residues. The CDR3 reads CASSLEVRFGYTF. The DNA read from the CDR3 is TGTGCCAGCAGCTTAGAAGTCAGGTTTGGC.

There are many counts of this clone. CDR3 sequence: CASSRQPRETQYF. CDR3 DNA (partial): TGTGCCAGCAGCCGACAGCCCCGGGAGACC. The chain has TRBV7-2 and TRBJ2-5; TRBD1 might be the D (5 bases). The read ends 3 residues shy of where the CDR3 ends; the end is completed using the germline J gene. Trimming pared 5 bases from V and 5 bases from J, leaving 12 bases between. Germline-derived CDR1 and CDR2 are SGHTA and FQGNSA. This CDR3 comprises 13 residues.

This clone was recorded at least ten times. The CDR3 extends 3 residues past the end of the read, so its final part is completed from the germline J gene. The rearrangement uses TRBV7-7 and TRBJ2-2, with 7 bases that match TRBD2. CDR1 SSHAT and CDR2 FNYEAQ come from the germline V gene (reference sequence). This CDR3 region has 17 residues. V shed 1 base and J 3 bases; nucleotides not matched to a gene: 8. CDR3 residues: CASSLGPGRVDTGELFF. CDR3 DNA (partial): TGTGCCAGCAGCTTAGGACCGGGGAGGGTGGACACCGGGGAG.

At least ten counts were recorded for this clone. Coverage ceases 3 residues before the CDR3 finishes, and the germline J gene fills in the end. Other DNA sequences from this sample encode an identical CDR3 as well. This chain connects TRBV2 to TRBJ1-5; possible D gene TRBD1, 5 bases. Trimming took 7 bases from V and 1 from J, leaving 14 bases between them. The V gene's germline CDR1 is SNHLY and CDR2 FYNNEI. The CDR3 runs to 15 residues. Incomplete CDR3 DNA: TGTGCCAGCACCGGGAGGGGTGGGAGCAATCAGCCC. This gives the protein CASTGRGGSNQP. The complete CDR3 sequence is CASTGRGGSNQPQHF.

This clone was seen ten or more times. The read falls 3 residues short of the CDR3 end, and the missing part is taken from the germline J gene. The chain recombines TRBV7-8 with TRBJ2-5, with 12 bases lining up with TRBD1. V gave up 4 bases and J gave up 7 bases; unmatched junction bases: 7. In germline, CDR1 is SGHVS, CDR2 FQNEAQ. The CDR3 has 15 amino acids. CDR3 residues: CASSSGTGGRGTQYF. The covered CDR3 bases are TGTGCCAGCAGCTCGGGGACAGGGGGCAGGGGGACC.

In its sample, this clone was seen many times. The read ends 3 residues shy of where the CDR3 ends; the end is completed using the germline J gene. The chain links TRBV5-4 to TRBJ2-7, with D tentatively TRBD1 (6 bases). The germline V and J ends were trimmed by 4 bases and 1 base, with 15 bases remaining between them. Germline CDR1 and CDR2: SGHNT and YYREEE (reference sequence). The CDR3 length is 15 residues. CDR3 region: CASSPAWGHSYEQYF. The part of the CDR3 DNA that was read is TGTGCCAGCAGCCCTGCCTGGGGGCATTCCTACGAG. The complete variable domain, with remaining parts taken from reference TRBV5-4 and TRBJ2-7, reads ETGVTQSPTHLIKTRGQQVTLRCSSQSGHNTVSWYQQALGQGPQFIFQYYREEENGRGNFPPRFSGLQFPNYSSELNVNALELDDSALYLCASSPAWGHSYEQYFGPGTRLTVT.

This clone showed up many times. The read is 3 residues too short to cover the CDR3 end, so that end is filled in from the germline J gene. The chain has TRBV18 and TRBJ2-6; 7 positions agree with TRBD2. CDR1 is KGHSH, CDR2 LQKENI, per germline. Trimming removed 6 bases from V and 0 bases from J; junction bases left unmatched: 8. The CDR3 loop spans 17 amino acids. The covered CDR3 bases are TGTGCCAGCTCCCGGACTAGAACTGTCTCTGGGGCCAACGTC. Protein product: CASSRTRTVSGANV. The entire CDR3 protein is CASSRTRTVSGANVLTF.